The source of this TCR beta chain is a study of OX40 agonist ivuxolimab in advanced cancers. Study-wide background: In this cohort, patients received ivuxolimab, an agonistic anti-OX40 (CD134) antibody. Patients treated during dose escalation were battling hepatocellular carcinoma, melanoma, renal cell or head and neck cancer. Findings and limits, study-wide: Among the lowest peripheral clonal expansion occurred in 0.1-3.0 mg/kg partial responders.

The germline gives CDR1 KGHSH, CDR2 LQKENI. The CDR3 contains 14 residues. The V end was cut by 8 bases, the J end by 3 bases, with 17 bases between. This table comes from immunoSEQ multiplex PCR, and its TCRdb copy is limited to in-frame clones, with some not included. The sample consists of approximately 50,000 clones, 70% to 85% of them appearing once. This clone was seen a handful of times. The target antigen is unknown. This receptor was identified in an adult with an advanced solid tumor such as melanoma, head and neck, liver or kidney cancer. The starting material was CD4+ or CD8+ T cells sorted from blood, obtained in a trial of the OX40 agonist ivuxolimab. This chain uses TRBV18 with TRBJ2-7, with D perhaps given as TRBD1 or TRBD2 (5 bases each). CDR3 region: CASTRDPGNYEQYF. The CDR3 DNA sequence: TGTGCCAGCACCCGGGACCCAGGCAACTACGAGCAGTACTTC.